This T cell receptor (beta chain) was captured in a study of PD-L1 blockade in urothelial cancer. The protocol was immunoSEQ multiplex PCR, while the TCRdb copy is restricted to in-frame clones and leaves out a portion. Of around 42,000 clones listed, approximately 80% were seen once; the top ten hold roughly 2.8%. The starting material was PBMCs, obtained around atezolizumab (anti-PD-L1) treatment. The clonotype was recovered from a man aged 65 to 79 with urothelial cancer.

The CDR3 is CASSSRTGGEKLFF. The CDR3 bases are TGTGCCAGCAGCAGCCGGACAGGGGGGGAAAAACTGTTTTTT. The rearrangement joins TRBV21-1 to TRBJ1-4; TRBD1 is taken as the D call from the table, unchecked against the DNA. TRBV21-1 is a pseudogene locus. CDR3 size: 14 residues.